The source of this T cell receptor (beta chain) is a study of shared clonotypes between healthy human individuals. Study-wide results and caveats: Generation of non-shared clonotypes was less probable than generation of clonotypes shared by all four donors. When naive CD4 clonotypes were compared across four donors, about 5% were shared.

The protocol was immunoSEQ multiplex PCR, while the TCRdb copy is restricted to in-frame clones and leaves out a portion. The table has about 1.5 million clones, approximately 98% seen once. The CDR3 has 14 residues. V was trimmed by 1 base and J by 3 bases, leaving 6 bases between them. Germline V gene sequence: CDR1 LGHNA, CDR2 YSLEER. Naive CD4+ cells were CD45RA-selected; the remaining cells were memory. Turning to this clone: The antigen is undetermined.

The sample was naive CD4+ T cells sorted from blood. Subset described: CD45RA+ positively selected. The J gene is TRBJ1-4, the V gene TRBV4-3; D is unresolved. This clonotype was sampled from a man aged 25 to 40 in good health. The CDR3 bases are TGCGCCAGCAGCCAAGCCCTTTCTAATGAAAAACTGTTTTTT. Translating gives CASSQALSNEKLFF.